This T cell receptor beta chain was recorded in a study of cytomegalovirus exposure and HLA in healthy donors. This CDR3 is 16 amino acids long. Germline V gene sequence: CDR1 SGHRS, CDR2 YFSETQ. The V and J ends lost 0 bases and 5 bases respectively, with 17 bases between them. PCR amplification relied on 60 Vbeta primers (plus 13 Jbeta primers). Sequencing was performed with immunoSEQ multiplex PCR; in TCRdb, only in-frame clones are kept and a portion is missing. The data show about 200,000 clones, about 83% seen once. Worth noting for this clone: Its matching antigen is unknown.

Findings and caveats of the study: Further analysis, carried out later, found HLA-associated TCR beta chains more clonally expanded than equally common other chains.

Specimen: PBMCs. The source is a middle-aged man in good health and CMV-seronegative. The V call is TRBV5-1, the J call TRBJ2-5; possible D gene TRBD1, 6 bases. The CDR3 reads CASSLGMAGVGETQYF. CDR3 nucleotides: TGCGCCAGCAGCTTGGGGATGGCAGGGGTAGGTGAGACCCAGTACTTC.